These 22 T cell receptor beta chains came from one sample sequenced in a study of blood T cells in healthy people across ages. A second PCR, run for roughly 7 to 12 cycles, used a sample-barcoded 5' primer plus a J-beta primer mix. TCRdb reprocessed the 5' RACE reads via MiXCR and lists one record per CDR3 protein. The table has about 1.4 million distinct CDR3 sequences, 55% to 75% seen once. Sequencing input: blood. All receptors derive from a man between 18 and 29 years old in good health.

This chain connects TRBV20-1 to TRBJ2-7; 13 nucleotides agree with TRBD2. Germline V gives CDR1 DFQATT, CDR2 SNEGSKA (reference sequence). The CDR3 runs 15 residues. The V and J ends lost 3 bases and 5 bases, in that order; junction bases with no gene match: 7. The CDR3 sequence is CSASGRLAGGHEQYF. The CDR3 DNA sequence: TGCAGTGCTAGTGGGAGACTAGCGGGAGGCCACGAGCAGTACTTC.

The chain links TRBV24-1 to TRBJ2-3; D is uncertain. Trimming left V 0 bases short and J 3 bases short, with 9 bases between. The germline CDR1 and CDR2 sequences are KGHDR and SFDVKD. There are 15 residues in the CDR3. Here the CDR3 reads CATSDLGHGTDTQYF. CDR3 in DNA: TGTGCCACCAGTGATTTGGGGCACGGAACAGATACGCAGTATTTT.

This clonotype is a singleton in its sample. This chain uses TRBV5-6 with TRBJ2-3; 10 nucleotides align to TRBD1. The junction had 6 bases not matched to a gene; V was cut back by 2 bases and J by 0 bases. Germline V lookup: CDR1 SGHDT, CDR2 YYEEEE. This CDR3 is built from 17 residues. CDR3 sequence: CASSLGTGDMSTDTQYF. For the CDR3, the DNA is TGTGCCAGCAGCTTAGGGACAGGGGACATGAGCACAGATACGCAGTATTTT.

In DNA, the CDR3 is TGTGCCAGCGCTTATGAAGGGGGGAGCAATCAGCCCCAGCATTTT. Encoded protein: CASAYEGGSNQPQHF. This rearrangement joins TRBV28 to TRBJ1-5; maybe TRBD1 (6 bases). CDR1 is MDHEN and CDR2 is SYDVKM in the germline V gene. The CDR3 loop spans 15 amino acids. Trimming took 8 bases from V and 1 from J, leaving 15 bases between them.

In its sample, this clonotype was seen a few times. The J gene is TRBJ1-4, the V gene TRBV28, with unresolved D. V was pared by 4 bases and J by 0 bases, with 12 bases between. Germline CDR1 MDHEN, CDR2 SYDVKM. The CDR3 is made up of 16 amino acids. CDR3 in DNA: TGTGCCAGCAGTTACTTTTCCGGTGCAACTAATGAAAAACTGTTTTTT. Its translation is CASSYFSGATNEKLFF.

The chain combines TRBV7-2 with TRBJ2-7, with TRBD2 matching over 10 bases. Germline V gene data show CDR1 as SGHTA and CDR2 as FQGNSA. V shed 7 bases and J 3 bases; nucleotides not matched to a gene: 9. The CDR3 contains 15 residues. The CDR3 DNA reads TGTGCCAGCAACCCTAGCGGGGGCCTCAGCTACGAGCAGTACTTC. This translates into CASNPSGGLSYEQYF.

This clonotype is a singleton in its sample. V is TRBV13 and J is TRBJ1-2; TRBD1 matches 8 bases. The CDR3 covers 14 residues. Germline trimming cut 6 bases from V and 4 bases from J; bases unmatched to any gene: 7. Germline V gives CDR1 PRHDT, CDR2 FYEKMQ (reference sequence). The CDR3 sequence is CASRTQGALYGYTF. The CDR3 bases are TGTGCCAGCAGGACCCAGGGGGCCCTCTATGGCTACACCTTC.

The V and J genes are TRBV11-2 and TRBJ1-2, with D possibly being TRBD1 (6 bases). The CDR3 length is 16 residues. Trimming removed 0 bases at V and 7 bases at J, with 18 bases between. The V gene's germline CDR1 is SGHAT and CDR2 FQNNGV. DNA of the CDR3: TGTGCCAGCAGCTTAGACCCCCTCGGGGGGCGAGGTGGCTACACCTTC. Its protein product is CASSLDPLGGRGGYTF.

This clonotype was seen a handful of times. The gene calls are TRBV10-3 and TRBJ2-7, with D perhaps TRBD1 (8 bases). CDR3 length: 14 residues. CDR1 is ENHRY and CDR2 is SYGVKD in the germline V gene. The germline V and J ends were trimmed by 5 bases and 4 bases, with 15 bases remaining between them. The CDR3 here is CAISSDRGGYEQYF. The CDR3, as DNA: TGTGCCATCAGTTCCGACAGGGGAGGGTACGAGCAGTACTTC.

The rearrangement joins TRBV29-1 to TRBJ2-7; TRBD2 matches at 12 bases. The CDR3 sequence is 13 residues long. CDR1 and CDR2 from the germline V gene are SQVTM and ANQGSEA. Here the CDR3 DNA reads TGCAGAGCCGGGACTAGCGGGTACTACGAGCAGTACTTC. Encoded protein: CRAGTSGYYEQYF.

The chain carries TRBV11-1 and TRBJ2-6; the match to TRBD2 covers 7 bases. CDR3 length: 23 amino acids. J was trimmed by 0 bases and V by 4 bases; bases with no gene match: 24. The germline gives CDR1 SGHAT, CDR2 FQDESV (reference sequence). CDR3 sequence: CASSSSFGAGRLAEDSGANVLTF. The CDR3 nucleotides read TGTGCCAGCAGCTCAAGTTTTGGTGCAGGGCGCCTAGCGGAAGACTCTGGGGCCAACGTCCTGACTTTC. Full variable domain (outside the CDR3, taken from reference TRBV11-1 and TRBJ2-6): EAEVAQSPRYKITEKSQAVAFWCDPISGHATLYWYRQILGQGPELLVQFQDESVVDDSQLPKDRFSAERLKGVDSTLKIQPAELGDSAMYLCASSSSFGAGRLAEDSGANVLTFGAGSRLTVL.

The chain employs TRBV7-9 and TRBJ2-2; D is possibly TRBD1 or TRBD2 (5 bases each). Germline CDR1 and CDR2: SEHNR and FQNEAQ (reference sequence). The CDR3 loop spans 17 amino acids. Trimming cost V 7 bases and J 0 bases, with 18 bases left between them. This chain's CDR3 is CASIPEGRIANTGELFF. CDR3 DNA sequence: TGTGCCAGCATCCCTGAGGGGCGAATCGCGAACACCGGGGAGCTGTTTTTT. Drawing the rest from reference TRBV7-9 and TRBJ2-2, the complete variable domain is DTGVSQNPRHKITKRGQNVTFRCDPISEHNRLYWYRQTLGQGPEFLTYFQNEAQLEKSRLLSDRFSAERPKGSFSTLEIQRTEQGDSAMYLCASIPEGRIANTGELFFGEGSRLTVL.

The J gene is TRBJ2-4, the V gene TRBV7-8, with 9 bases matching TRBD2. The J call may be incorrect, as the DNA end agrees better with TRBJ2-7. This CDR3 is 17 amino acids long. The germline V gene encodes CDR1 SGHVS and CDR2 FQNEAQ. CDR3 sequence: CASSSLAGGLSGYEQYF. The CDR3 DNA follows: TGTGCCAGCAGCTCCCTGGCGGGGGGGTTAAGCGGCTACGAGCAGTACTTC.

The CDR3 protein is CASTRTFPGEETQYF. The CDR3 DNA sequence: TGCGCCAGCACTCGGACATTTCCAGGGGAAGAGACCCAGTACTTC. The chain combines TRBV4-3 with TRBJ2-5, with D tentatively TRBD1 (6 bases). V was trimmed by 7 bases and J by 3 bases, leaving 18 bases between them. Germline V gene lookup returns CDR1 LGHNA and CDR2 YSLEER. The CDR3 loop spans 15 amino acids.

The chain couples TRBV6-6 to TRBJ2-7; no definite D call. Deletions cut 2 bases from V and 6 bases from J, with 8 bases between. Per the germline V gene, CDR1 is MNHNY and CDR2 is SVGAGI (reference sequence). This CDR3 has 12 residues. CDR3 sequence (DNA): TGTGCCAGCAGTTACAGGTTCGCCGAGCAGTACTTC. Translated, it gives CASSYRFAEQYF.

With respect to this clonotype: Its ends do not fully match the called genes, so a read error is possible. The V gene is TRBV7-2, the J gene TRBJ2-2; 9 bases are a match to TRBD2. The germline V gene encodes CDR1 SGHTA and CDR2 FQGNSA. This CDR3 comprises 17 residues. This CDR3 is CAGSLVRTSENTGELFF. The CDR3 DNA is TGTGCCGGCAGCTTAGTCCGGACTAGCGAGAACACCGGGGAGCTGTTTTTT.

The chain is built from TRBV15 and TRBJ2-7, with no clear D. From germline, CDR1 is LNHNV and CDR2 YYDKDF (reference sequence). The CDR3 contains 15 residues. V shed 1 base and J shed 6 bases, with 16 bases lying between them. CDR3 sequence reads: CATSRARESRLEQYF. The CDR3, as DNA: TGTGCCACCAGCAGAGCCCGAGAGTCGAGACTCGAGCAGTACTTC. The whole variable domain, filled in from reference TRBV15 and TRBJ2-7, reads DAMVIQNPRYQVTQFGKPVTLSCSQTLNHNVMYWYQQKSSQAPKLLFHYYDKDFNNEADTPDNFQSRRPNTSFCFLDIRSPGLGDTAMYLCATSRARESRLEQYFGPGTRLTVT.

The J gene is TRBJ1-4, the V gene TRBV7-9; D unresolved. CDR1 and CDR2 from the germline V gene are SEHNR and FQNEAQ (reference sequence). CDR3 size: 13 residues. Trimming pared 8 bases from V and 6 bases from J, leaving 13 bases between. The CDR3 sequence is CASYRWGDEKLFF. For the CDR3, the DNA is TGTGCCAGCTATCGTTGGGGTGATGAAAAACTGTTTTTT. The entire variable domain, with the rest obtained from reference TRBV7-9 and TRBJ1-4, is as follows: DTGVSQNPRHKITKRGQNVTFRCDPISEHNRLYWYRQTLGQGPEFLTYFQNEAQLEKSRLLSDRFSAERPKGSFSTLEIQRTEQGDSAMYLCASYRWGDEKLFFGSGTQLSVL.

This chain joins TRBV4-1 and TRBJ2-3; 8 bases are shared with TRBD2. After removal of 0 bases from V and 2 bases from J, the junction contained 1 base not matched to a gene. Germline V lookup: CDR1 MGHRA, CDR2 YSYEKL. The CDR3 loop spans 15 amino acids. CDR3 DNA sequence: TGCGCCAGCAGCCAAGAAGCGGGGGTCACAGATACGCAGTATTTT. Translation gives CASSQEAGVTDTQYF.

The chain couples TRBV7-9 to TRBJ1-5, with a possible D match to TRBD1 (5 bases). The V gene lost 7 bases and the J gene lost 2 bases, with 15 bases spanning the gap. Looked up from germline, CDR1 is SEHNR and CDR2 is FQNEAQ (reference sequence). CDR3 size: 15 residues. In nucleotides, the CDR3 is TGTGCCAGCACCGGGGCCCAGGACGGCAATCAGCCCCAGCATTTT. Its protein product is CASTGAQDGNQPQHF.

This rearrangement joins TRBV7-2 to TRBJ2-5, with D possibly matching TRBD2 (6 bases). In germline, CDR1 is SGHTA, CDR2 FQGNSA. With 3 bases removed from V and 5 bases from J, the gap between germline ends came to 16 bases. The CDR3 spans 15 residues. For the CDR3, the DNA is TGTGCCAGCAGCTTTGACGCCGGCCGGGAGGAGACCCAGTACTTC. This encodes CASSFDAGREETQYF.

The chain carries TRBV5-1 and TRBJ2-4, with 9 bases lining up with TRBD1. CDR1 is SGHRS and CDR2 is YFSETQ in the germline V gene. J was trimmed by 0 bases and V by 0 bases; bases with no gene match: 4. The CDR3 spans 17 residues. CDR3 residues: CASSLVQGALAKNIQYF. In DNA, the CDR3 is TGCGCCAGCAGCTTGGTACAGGGGGCATTAGCCAAAAACATTCAGTACTTC. Drawing the rest from reference TRBV5-1 and TRBJ2-4, the complete variable domain is KAGVTQTPRYLIKTRGQQVTLSCSPISGHRSVSWYQQTPGQGLQFLFEYFSETQRNKGNFPGRFSGRQFSNSRSEMNVSTLELGDSALYLCASSLVQGALAKNIQYFGAGTRLSVL.